These 30 T cell receptor beta chains were sequenced from one sample in a study of shared clonotypes between healthy human individuals. Selected positively for CCR7 and CD45RO-negative, naive CD8 cells excluded terminally differentiated effector memory CD45RA+ cells. Clones were read by immunoSEQ multiplex PCR, and TCRdb kept only the in-frame ones, dropping some. The sample has about 2.2 million clones; roughly 93% are singletons. Sample: naive CD8+ T cells from PBMCs. These receptors originate from a man between 18 and 35 years old in good health. Some clones in this sample may be carry-over from other donors' samples.

Turning to this clone: This same CDR3 is encoded by further DNA sequences in the sample. This chain joins TRBV7-8 and TRBJ1-5; D is unclear. Germline-derived CDR1 and CDR2 are SGHVS and FQNEAQ. The ends were cut back, 5 bases at V and 2 bases at J, with 10 bases in the middle. This CDR3 has 14 residues. For the CDR3, the DNA is TGTGCCAGCAGCCCGGGAGAGGGCAATCAGCCCCAGCATTTT. Translating gives CASSPGEGNQPQHF.

The sample holds a few counts of this clone. The chain uses TRBV5-1 and TRBJ2-1; weak D call: TRBD1 (5 bases). There are 12 residues in the CDR3. V lost 0 bases and J 8 bases, leaving 6 bases between the germline ends. Germline assignment: CDR1 SGHRS and CDR2 YFSETQ. The CDR3 DNA follows: TGCGCCAGCAGCTTGGAGGGGTATGAGCAGTTCTTC. Its protein is CASSLEGYEQFF. Based on the CDR3 plus reference TRBV5-1 and TRBJ2-1, the full variable domain is KAGVTQTPRYLIKTRGQQVTLSCSPISGHRSVSWYQQTPGQGLQFLFEYFSETQRNKGNFPGRFSGRQFSNSRSEMNVSTLELGDSALYLCASSLEGYEQFFGPGTRLTVL.

V is TRBV5-1 and J is TRBJ2-7; 9 bases align to TRBD1. Germline V gives CDR1 SGHRS, CDR2 YFSETQ. The CDR3 has 14 residues. V shed 6 bases and J 5 bases; nucleotides not matched to a gene: 9. CDR3 amino acids: CASTLPDRGDEQYF. The CDR3 nucleotides are TGCGCCAGCACCCTACCGGACAGGGGTGACGAGCAGTACTTC.

This clone was recorded once. The rearrangement joins TRBV6-5 to TRBJ1-2, with no clear D. CDR3 length equals 14 residues. V was trimmed by 2 bases and J by 0 bases, leaving 7 bases between them. CDR1 and CDR2 from the germline V gene are MNHEY and SVGAGI. The CDR3 spells CASSYDGTNYGYTF. The CDR3 DNA reads as TGTGCCAGCAGTTACGACGGAACTAACTATGGCTACACCTTC.

This clone was seen a single time. The J gene is TRBJ2-7, the V gene TRBV4-2, with TRBD2 matching over 9 bases. CDR3 length: 15 residues. Germline CDR1 reads LGHNA; CDR2 reads YNFKEQ. V was pared by 1 base and J by 3 bases, with 4 bases of the junction left unmatched. The CDR3 loop reads CASSQGRLAVYEQYF. DNA for the CDR3: TGTGCCAGCAGCCAAGGAAGACTAGCGGTCTACGAGCAGTACTTC.

J is TRBJ2-5 and V is TRBV4-1, with D perhaps TRBD1 (6 bases). From germline, CDR1 is MGHRA and CDR2 YSYEKL. Trimming left V 0 bases short and J 5 bases short, with 13 bases between. The CDR3 runs to 15 residues. The CDR3 protein is CASSQDPGVGETQYF. CDR3 nucleotide sequence: TGCGCCAGCAGCCAAGATCCAGGGGTTGGGGAGACCCAGTACTTC.

The chain joins TRBV27 to TRBJ2-7; 10 nucleotides match TRBD2. Losses at the gene ends were 7 bases for V and 2 bases for J; bases not matched to a gene: 2. Per germline, CDR1 MNHEY and CDR2 SMNVEV (reference sequence). The CDR3 sequence is 13 residues long. CDR3 residues: CASTSGGAYEQYF. The CDR3 bases are TGTGCCAGCACGAGCGGGGGGGCCTACGAGCAGTACTTC.

The chain links TRBV7-6 to TRBJ1-6; the D gene is possibly TRBD1 (6 bases). This CDR3 has 13 amino acids. The germline V gene encodes CDR1 SGHVS and CDR2 FNYEAQ. The ends were cut back, 5 bases at V and 5 bases at J, with 7 bases in the middle. The CDR3 loop reads CASSRQDNSPLHF. The CDR3 DNA reads TGTGCCAGCAGCCGACAGGATAATTCACCCCTCCACTTT.

The chain is built from TRBV4-1 and TRBJ2-1; 7 nucleotides line up with TRBD2. Germline CDR1 MGHRA, CDR2 YSYEKL. The CDR3 has 15 amino acids. Unmatched junction bases numbered 7, after V lost 1 base and J lost 7 bases. The CDR3 nucleotides read TGCGCCAGCAGCCAAGGGTGGGGCGGGGGAAATGAGCAGTTCTTC. This codes for CASSQGWGGGNEQFF.

The genes are TRBV28 and TRBJ2-7; TRBD2 matches at 10 bases. V gave up 6 bases and J gave up 0 bases; unmatched junction bases: 5. From germline, CDR1 is MDHEN and CDR2 SYDVKM. This CDR3 comprises 15 residues. The CDR3 DNA sequence: TGTGCCAGCAGAAGGACTAGCGGCCTCTCCTACGAGCAGTACTTC. It is translated as CASRRTSGLSYEQYF.

CDR3 sequence: CASSLADVDYEQYF. The DNA for the CDR3 is TGTGCCAGCAGCTTAGCGGATGTCGACTACGAGCAGTACTTC. This chain connects TRBV7-6 to TRBJ2-7; D call uncertain. V dropped 0 bases and J dropped 3 bases, with 9 bases sitting between them. The germline V gene has CDR1 SGHVS and CDR2 FNYEAQ. The CDR3 covers 14 residues. Combining the CDR3 with reference TRBV7-6 and TRBJ2-7 gives the whole variable domain GAGVSQSPRYKVTKRGQDVALRCDPISGHVSLYWYRQALGQGPEFLTYFNYEAQQDKSGLPNDRFSAERPEGSISTLTIQRTEQRDSAMYRCASSLADVDYEQYFGPGTRLTVT.

The chain has TRBV27 and TRBJ2-7, with D possibly being TRBD1 (5 bases). V was pared by 6 bases and J by 2 bases, with 14 bases between. This CDR3 is built from 14 residues. Germline V CDR1 and CDR2: MNHEY, SMNVEV (reference sequence). CDR3 nucleotide sequence: TGTGCCAGCAGGGCGACAGTGGCGGCCTACGAGCAGTACTTC. This encodes CASRATVAAYEQYF.

This rearrangement joins TRBV10-3 to TRBJ2-1; TRBD2 aligns across 9 bases. Trimming cost V 4 bases and J 7 bases; bases outside gene matches: 14. This CDR3 region has 17 residues. Germline CDR1 reads ENHRY; CDR2 reads SYGVKD. CDR3 sequence reads: CAISGTTSGLERNEQFF. In nucleotides, the CDR3 is TGTGCCATCAGTGGGACGACTAGCGGATTAGAGAGGAATGAGCAGTTCTTC.

The V call is TRBV6-1, the J call TRBJ2-7; D ambiguous. With 1 base removed from V and 0 bases from J, the gap between germline ends came to 13 bases. CDR3 length: 16 amino acids. Germline V gene lookup returns CDR1 MNHNS and CDR2 SASEGT. The CDR3 spells CASSEEDSLTSYEQYF. As DNA, the CDR3 is TGTGCCAGCAGTGAAGAGGATAGCCTTACCTCCTACGAGCAGTACTTC.

The V gene is TRBV27, the J gene TRBJ1-2; TRBD1 might be the D (6 bases). The ends were cut back, 7 bases at V and 3 bases at J, with 15 bases in the middle. In germline, CDR1 is MNHEY, CDR2 SMNVEV (reference sequence). CDR3 length: 14 amino acids. Here the CDR3 reads CASTPYYRDYGYTF. The CDR3, as DNA: TGTGCCAGCACCCCGTATTACAGGGACTATGGCTACACCTTC.

The CDR3 sequence: CASSLPGTAPYNEQFF. CDR3 in DNA: TGTGCCAGCAGCTTACCAGGGACAGCACCCTACAATGAGCAGTTCTTC. This chain connects TRBV7-3 to TRBJ2-1, with 7 bases that match TRBD1. The V gene's germline CDR1 is SGHTA and CDR2 FQGTGA. Trimming removed 2 bases from V and 2 bases from J; junction bases left unmatched: 6. The CDR3 runs to 16 residues.

The chain is built from TRBV27 and TRBJ2-7; 13 bases are a match to TRBD2. With 2 bases clipped from V and 1 base from J, the junction kept 5 bases outside the gene matches. CDR1 is MNHEY, CDR2 SMNVEV, per germline (reference sequence). This CDR3 region has 17 residues. The CDR3 DNA reads TGTGCCAGCAGTTTAACTAGCGGGAGGGCCGGGTCCTACGAGCAGTACTTC. Protein sequence: CASSLTSGRAGSYEQYF.

This chain connects TRBV9 to TRBJ2-1; D could derive from TRBD1 or TRBD2 (5 bases each). The CDR3 has 14 residues. The V gene's germline CDR1 is SGDLS and CDR2 YYNGEE. The germline V and J ends were trimmed by 0 bases and 6 bases, with 10 bases remaining between them. This CDR3 is CASSVARGINEQFF. As DNA, the CDR3 is TGTGCCAGCAGCGTAGCTCGGGGCATCAATGAGCAGTTCTTC.

The CDR3 is CASSFDFSTLEQYF. DNA for the CDR3: TGCGCCAGCAGCTTCGATTTCTCGACTCTCGAGCAGTACTTC. The rearrangement uses TRBV5-1 and TRBJ2-7; D remains unclear. The CDR3 contains 14 residues. Germline CDR1 reads SGHRS; CDR2 reads YFSETQ. The V end was cut by 2 bases, the J end by 6 bases, with 15 bases between.

The chain is built from TRBV11-2 and TRBJ1-2; possibly TRBD1 for D (5 bases). Trimming took 0 bases from V and 2 from J, leaving 10 bases between them. CDR1 is SGHAT, CDR2 FQNNGV, per germline. There are 15 residues in the CDR3. The CDR3 loop reads CASSLDPGGNYGYTF. DNA for the CDR3: TGTGCCAGCAGCTTAGATCCCGGGGGAAACTATGGCTACACCTTC.

V and J are TRBV21-1 and TRBJ1-5. TRBV21-1 represents a pseudogene. The CDR3 sequence is 16 residues long. CDR3 in DNA: TGTGCCAGCATCTGGCCCCGGGTCCAGCTAGATCAGCCCCAGCATTTT. It is translated as CASIWPRVQLDQPQHF.

The chain links TRBV29-1 to TRBJ2-1; TRBD2 aligns across 11 bases. CDR3 length: 14 residues. CDR1 SQVTM and CDR2 ANQGSEA come from the germline V gene. J gave up 8 bases and V 7 bases, and 10 bases lay outside the gene matches. The CDR3 region is CSALTSGIRYEQFF. The CDR3 DNA is TGCAGCGCTCTGACTAGCGGGATTCGCTATGAGCAGTTCTTC.

The CDR3 nucleotides read TGTGCCAGCAGTCCCCTACCCCCCGGGACAGGGAATCCTGCGGGACTCAACAATGAGCAGTTCTTC. This gives the protein CASSPLPPGTGNPAGLNNEQFF. V and J are TRBV27 and TRBJ2-1; 9 nucleotides agree with TRBD1. The length of the CDR3 is 22 residues. Unmatched junction bases numbered 28, after V lost 5 bases and J lost 5 bases. CDR1 is MNHEY and CDR2 is SMNVEV in the germline V gene (reference sequence).

V is TRBV10-3 and J is TRBJ2-7, with TRBD1 as a possible D gene (6 bases). V lost 3 bases and J lost 6, with 15 bases in between. CDR3 size: 14 residues. In germline, CDR1 is ENHRY, CDR2 SYGVKD. The CDR3 sequence is CAISESGTNREQYF. CDR3 nucleotide sequence: TGTGCCATCAGTGAATCCGGGACAAACCGCGAGCAGTACTTC.

This chain uses TRBV5-1 with TRBJ2-1, with 8 bases that match TRBD1. This CDR3 has 16 amino acids. V trimming: 1 base; J trimming: 0 bases; junction bases outside the gene matches: 3. Germline V lookup: CDR1 SGHRS, CDR2 YFSETQ. The CDR3 DNA is TGCGCCAGCAGCTTGACTGGGACAGGCTCCTACAATGAGCAGTTCTTC. Its protein product is CASSLTGTGSYNEQFF.

The chain recombines TRBV5-6 with TRBJ2-1, with D perhaps TRBD1 or TRBD2 (5 bases each). The CDR3 sequence is 14 residues long. The germline V gene encodes CDR1 SGHDT and CDR2 YYEEEE. V lost 4 bases to trimming and J lost 8 bases, with 16 bases between them. The CDR3 loop reads CASSLNRLGDEQFF. The CDR3 region has the DNA TGTGCCAGCAGCCTGAACCGCCTGGGGGATGAGCAGTTCTTC. Drawing the rest from reference TRBV5-6 and TRBJ2-1, the complete variable domain is DAGVTQSPTHLIKTRGQQVTLRCSPKSGHDTVSWYQQALGQGPQFIFQYYEEEERQRGNFPDRFSGHQFPNYSSELNVNALLLGDSALYLCASSLNRLGDEQFFGPGTRLTVL.

The V and J genes are TRBV7-9 and TRBJ1-4; TRBD1 is a possible D gene (5 bases). V lost 1 base and J lost 7, with 13 bases in between. This CDR3 spans 15 amino acids. Germline loops: CDR1 SEHNR, CDR2 FQNEAQ (reference sequence). The CDR3 DNA sequence: TGTGCCAGCAGCTTAGTGTCCGGGGGAGGTGAAAAACTGTTTTTT. This translates into CASSLVSGGGEKLFF. The full variable domain, in which reference TRBV7-9 and TRBJ1-4 provide the parts outside the CDR3, is DTGVSQNPRHKITKRGQNVTFRCDPISEHNRLYWYRQTLGQGPEFLTYFQNEAQLEKSRLLSDRFSAERPKGSFSTLEIQRTEQGDSAMYLCASSLVSGGGEKLFFGSGTQLSVL.

The chain employs TRBV19 and TRBJ2-1; D remains ambiguous. The CDR3 sequence is 14 residues long. The germline CDR1 and CDR2 sequences are LNHDA and SQIVND (reference sequence). V lost 6 bases, J lost 3 bases, and 12 bases lay in between. CDR3 DNA: TGTGCCAGTAGCAAAGATAGTTTCTACAATGAGCAGTTCTTC. It yields the protein CASSKDSFYNEQFF.

This chain joins TRBV27 and TRBJ2-1; the match to TRBD2 covers 10 bases. The length of the CDR3 is 17 residues. CDR1 MNHEY and CDR2 SMNVEV come from the germline V gene (reference sequence). The V segment lost 2 bases and the J segment 7 bases; nucleotides outside the gene matches: 11. CDR3 nucleotide sequence: TGTGCCAGCAGTTTACACTCTAGCGGGAGTATGTATAATGAGCAGTTCTTC. This gives the protein CASSLHSSGSMYNEQFF.

The V gene is TRBV27, the J gene TRBJ1-1; no reliable D call. The CDR3 covers 14 residues. Germline V gives CDR1 MNHEY, CDR2 SMNVEV (reference sequence). V dropped 6 bases and J dropped 0 bases, with 11 bases sitting between them. CDR3 amino acids: CASSTRTVNTEAFF. CDR3 DNA: TGTGCCAGCAGCACCCGGACGGTGAACACTGAAGCTTTCTTT.